The rows below give T cell receptor beta chains drawn from one sample of a study of T cell responses to AZD1222 COVID-19 vaccine. Here immunoSEQ multiplex PCR was the method, and the copy in TCRdb shows in-frame clones only, minus some. Among 75,000 to 90,000 clones, more than 85% were seen once, and the ten largest hold 28%. This specimen consisted of peripheral blood, obtained 28 days after the second AZD1222 dose. Receptors originate from an adult who received the AZD1222 COVID-19 vaccine. Each CDR3 is given without its conserved first and last residue.

TRBJ2-2,TRBV11-2,ASSWTSGNVGELF
TRBJ1-3,TRBV2,AGSRGTASGNTIY
TRBJ2-5,TRBV7-9,ASSFQGSETQY
TRBJ1-5,TRBV18,ASSRDGREGQPQH
TRBJ2-1,TRBV28,ASSFPDRGGEQF
TRBJ2-7,TRBV19,ASSIGTQAYEQY
TRBJ2-5,TRBV19,ASRKGAQETQY
TRBJ1-1,TRBV7-9,ASSVAGQVNTEAF
TRBJ2-2,TRBV7-2,ASRTGAGELF
TRBJ1-5,TRBV6-5,ASGRDGQPQH
TRBJ2-5,TRBV29-1,SVEDPRSAGETQY
TRBJ1-1,TRBV19,ASSIESTEAF
TRBJ1-1,TRBV7-6,ASSDLPGGREAF
TRBJ2-3,TRBV25-1,ASSEGRGWGLSTDTQY
TRBJ1-1,TRBV7-6,ASSLGQGNTEAF
TRBJ2-3,TRBV6-4,ASSDGQGADTQY
TRBJ2-4,TRBV10-2,ASSEPKWAKNIQY
TRBJ2-7,TRBV3-1/TRBV3-2,ASSPKVSSYEQY
TRBJ1-4,TRBV28,ASSNLLGGVNEKLF
TRBJ2-5,TRBV27,ASALGGLGETQY
TRBJ1-4,TRBV28,ASSLESEKLF
TRBJ1-1,TRBV5-5,ASSLDVRWPTEAF
TRBJ2-7,TRBV30,AWSVGGSPLTYEQY
TRBJ2-7,TRBV15,ATSGTPSTGFGYEQY
TRBJ1-5,TRBV27,ASSPGSNQPQH
TRBJ2-2,TRBV6-2/TRBV6-3,ASSWQQVSGELF